This T cell receptor (beta chain) is from a study of CD4+ T cells in melanoma. Some clones are missing from TCRdb's copy, which holds only in-frame ones; the method was immunoSEQ multiplex PCR. The sample shows approximately 11,000 clones, about 63% of them seen only once. As regards this clone: The antigen is unknown.

The CDR3 has 15 residues. Germline V lookup: CDR1 SGHRS, CDR2 YFSETQ. V dropped 4 bases and J dropped 2 bases, with 16 bases sitting between them. Overall study findings and caveats: A reported correlation linked neoantigen-specific CD4+ T cells to CD8+, macrophage and B cell function. Reportedly, melanoma neoantigen-specific CD4+ T cells showed varied differentiation states.

Sample: cells from a culture (not recorded whether cultured in vitro). V usage is TRBV5-1 and J usage is TRBJ2-7; TRBD2 is a possible D gene (6 bases). The clonotype comes from a human donor with melanoma. In DNA, the CDR3 is TGCGCCAGCAGCGAAGGGACTTTTCAAACCTACGAGCAGTACTTC. Amino acids: CASSEGTFQTYEQYF. Full variable domain (outside the CDR3, taken from reference TRBV5-1 and TRBJ2-7): KAGVTQTPRYLIKTRGQQVTLSCSPISGHRSVSWYQQTPGQGLQFLFEYFSETQRNKGNFPGRFSGRQFSNSRSEMNVSTLELGDSALYLCASSEGTFQTYEQYFGPGTRLTVT.